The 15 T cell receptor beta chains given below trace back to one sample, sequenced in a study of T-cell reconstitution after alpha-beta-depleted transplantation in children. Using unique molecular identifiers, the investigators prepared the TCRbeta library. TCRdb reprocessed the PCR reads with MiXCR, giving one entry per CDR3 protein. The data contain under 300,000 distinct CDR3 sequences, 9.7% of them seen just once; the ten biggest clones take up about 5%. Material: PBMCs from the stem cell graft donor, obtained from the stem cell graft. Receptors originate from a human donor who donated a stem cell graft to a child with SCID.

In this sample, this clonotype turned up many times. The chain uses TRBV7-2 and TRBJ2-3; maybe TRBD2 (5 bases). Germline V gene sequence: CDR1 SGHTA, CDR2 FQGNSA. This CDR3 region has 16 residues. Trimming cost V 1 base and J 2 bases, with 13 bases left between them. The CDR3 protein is CASSLEGGLITDTQYF. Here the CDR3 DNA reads TGTGCCAGCAGCTTAGAGGGCGGACTCATCACAGATACGCAGTATTTT.

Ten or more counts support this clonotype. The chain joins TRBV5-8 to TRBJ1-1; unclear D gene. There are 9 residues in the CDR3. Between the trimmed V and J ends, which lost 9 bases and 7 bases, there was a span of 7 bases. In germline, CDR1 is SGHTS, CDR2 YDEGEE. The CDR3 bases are TGTGCCACCGAGATTGAAGCTTTCTTT. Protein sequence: CATEIEAFF.

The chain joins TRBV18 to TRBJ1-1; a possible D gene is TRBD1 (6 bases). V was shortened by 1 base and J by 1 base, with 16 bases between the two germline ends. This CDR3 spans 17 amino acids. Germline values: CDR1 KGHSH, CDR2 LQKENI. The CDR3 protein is CASSPQSGALRNTEAFF. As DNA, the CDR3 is TGTGCCAGCTCACCACAGTCAGGGGCTCTAAGGAACACTGAAGCTTTCTTT.

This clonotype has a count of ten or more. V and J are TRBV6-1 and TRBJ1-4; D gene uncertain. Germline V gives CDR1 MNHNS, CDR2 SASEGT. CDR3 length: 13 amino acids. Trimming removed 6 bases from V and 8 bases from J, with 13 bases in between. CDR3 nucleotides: TGTGCCAGCAGAGTGAAAATGGAAGAAAAACTGTTTTTT. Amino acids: CASRVKMEEKLFF.

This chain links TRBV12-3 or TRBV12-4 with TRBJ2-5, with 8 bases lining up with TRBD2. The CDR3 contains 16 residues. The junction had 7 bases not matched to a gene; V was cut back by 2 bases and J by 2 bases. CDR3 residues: CASSLMGGGKQETQYF. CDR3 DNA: TGTGCCAGCAGTTTAATGGGCGGGGGGAAACAAGAGACCCAGTACTTC.

CDR3 sequence (DNA): TGTGCCTGGAGGGTGCAGGGGGCAGATACGCAGTATTTT. This translates into CAWRVQGADTQYF. The V and J genes are TRBV30 and TRBJ2-3; 7 nucleotides agree with TRBD1. Unmatched junction bases numbered 4, after V lost 3 bases and J lost 4 bases. This CDR3 contains 13 residues. The germline V gene has CDR1 GTSNPN and CDR2 SVGIG (reference sequence).

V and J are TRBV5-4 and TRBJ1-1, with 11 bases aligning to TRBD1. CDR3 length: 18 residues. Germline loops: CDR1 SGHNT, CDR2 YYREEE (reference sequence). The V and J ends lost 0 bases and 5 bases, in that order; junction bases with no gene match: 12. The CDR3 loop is CASSLVGQGARTGTEAFF. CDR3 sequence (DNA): TGTGCCAGCAGCTTGGTAGGACAGGGGGCCCGAACGGGAACTGAAGCTTTCTTT.

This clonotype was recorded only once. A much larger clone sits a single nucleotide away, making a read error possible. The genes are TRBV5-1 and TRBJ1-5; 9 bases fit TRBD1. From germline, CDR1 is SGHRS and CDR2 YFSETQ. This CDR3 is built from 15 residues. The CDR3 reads CASSLDRGRDHPQHF. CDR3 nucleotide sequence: TGCGCCAGCAGCTTGGACAGGGGGCGCGATCACCCCCAGCATTTT.

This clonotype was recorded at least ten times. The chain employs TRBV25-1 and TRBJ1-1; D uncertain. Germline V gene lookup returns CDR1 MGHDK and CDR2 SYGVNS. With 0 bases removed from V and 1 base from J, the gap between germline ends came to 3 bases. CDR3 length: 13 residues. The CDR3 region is CASSEYGNTEAFF. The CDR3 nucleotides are TGTGCCAGCAGTGAATACGGGAACACTGAAGCTTTCTTT.

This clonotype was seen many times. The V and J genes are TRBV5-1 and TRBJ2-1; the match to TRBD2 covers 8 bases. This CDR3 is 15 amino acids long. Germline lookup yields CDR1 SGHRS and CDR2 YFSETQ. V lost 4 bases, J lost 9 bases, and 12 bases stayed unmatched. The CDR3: CASSPGLVFAGEQFF. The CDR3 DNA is TGCGCCAGCAGCCCGGGACTAGTGTTTGCTGGTGAGCAGTTCTTC.

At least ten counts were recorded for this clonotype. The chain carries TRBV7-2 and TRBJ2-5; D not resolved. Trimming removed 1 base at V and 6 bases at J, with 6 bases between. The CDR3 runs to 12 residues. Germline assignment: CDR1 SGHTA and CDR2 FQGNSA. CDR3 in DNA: TGTGCCAGCAGCTTAGTTCTTCAGACCCAGTACTTC. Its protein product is CASSLVLQTQYF.

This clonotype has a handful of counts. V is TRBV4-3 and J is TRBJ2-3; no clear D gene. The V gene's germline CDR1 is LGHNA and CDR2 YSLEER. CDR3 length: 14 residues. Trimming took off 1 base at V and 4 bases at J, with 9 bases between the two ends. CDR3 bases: TGCGCCAGCAGCCAAGTCGTACTGGCAGATACGCAGTATTTT. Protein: CASSQVVLADTQYF.

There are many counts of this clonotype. CDR3 sequence: CASSPPGTRDNYGYTF. For the CDR3, the DNA is TGTGCCAGCAGCCCCCCTGGGACAAGGGATAACTATGGCTACACCTTC. The rearrangement links TRBV5-6 to TRBJ1-2; a possible D gene is TRBD1 (6 bases). Germline values: CDR1 SGHDT, CDR2 YYEEEE. The CDR3 consists of 16 residues. V lost 4 bases to trimming and J lost 1 base, with 17 bases between them.

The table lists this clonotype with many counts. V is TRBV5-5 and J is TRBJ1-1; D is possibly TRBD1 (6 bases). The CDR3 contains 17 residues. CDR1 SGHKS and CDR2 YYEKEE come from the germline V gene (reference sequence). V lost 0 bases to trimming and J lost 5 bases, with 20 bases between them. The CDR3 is CASSLEGGLRGGTEAFF. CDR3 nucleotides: TGTGCCAGCAGCTTGGAAGGGGGTCTTCGGGGGGGGACTGAAGCTTTCTTT.

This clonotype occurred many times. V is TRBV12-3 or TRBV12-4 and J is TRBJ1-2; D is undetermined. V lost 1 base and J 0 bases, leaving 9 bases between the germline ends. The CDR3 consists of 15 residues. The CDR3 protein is CASSLEGSSNYGYTF. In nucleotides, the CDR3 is TGTGCCAGCAGTTTAGAGGGCAGTTCTAACTATGGCTACACCTTC.